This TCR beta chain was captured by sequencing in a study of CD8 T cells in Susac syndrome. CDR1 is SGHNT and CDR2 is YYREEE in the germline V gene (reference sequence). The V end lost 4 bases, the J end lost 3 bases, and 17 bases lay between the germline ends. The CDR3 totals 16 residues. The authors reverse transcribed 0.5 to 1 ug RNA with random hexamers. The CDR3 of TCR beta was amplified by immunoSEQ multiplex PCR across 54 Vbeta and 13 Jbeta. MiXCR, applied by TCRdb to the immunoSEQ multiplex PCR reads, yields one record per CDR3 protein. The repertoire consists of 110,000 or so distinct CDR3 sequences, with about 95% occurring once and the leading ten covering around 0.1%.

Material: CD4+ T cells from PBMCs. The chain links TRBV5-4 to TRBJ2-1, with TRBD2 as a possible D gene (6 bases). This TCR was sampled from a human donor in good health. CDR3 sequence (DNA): TGTGCCAGCAGCCCGAACGCCCGGCGGGGCTACAATGAGCAGTTCTTC. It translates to CASSPNARRGYNEQFF.